These 20 T cell receptor beta chains were all obtained from the same sample, sequenced in a study of blood T cell repertoires in COVID-19. Assay: immunoSEQ multiplex PCR; the TCRdb copy retains only in-frame clones and omits some. There are approximately 150,000 clones in the sample; over 70% occur only once, and 8.6% lies in the top ten. Sequenced: peripheral blood. Source of these receptors: a man aged 45-60 years with active or convalescent COVID-19.

The J gene is TRBJ1-1, the V gene TRBV5-1; TRBD1 matches at 11 bases. Per germline, CDR1 SGHRS and CDR2 YFSETQ. Losses at the gene ends were 0 bases for V and 5 bases for J; bases not matched to a gene: 3. The CDR3 contains 15 residues. The CDR3 coding sequence is TGCGCCAGCAGCTTGGAGGGACAGGGGGGAACTGAAGCTTTCTTT. Its protein is CASSLEGQGGTEAFF.

The chain carries TRBV19 and TRBJ1-5; D possibly corresponds to TRBD1 (6 bases). CDR1 LNHDA and CDR2 SQIVND come from the germline V gene (reference sequence). The CDR3 spans 14 residues. Trimming pared 10 bases from V and 0 bases from J, leaving 13 bases between. The CDR3 spells CATRTDYSNQPQHF. CDR3 DNA sequence: TGTGCCACCCGGACAGACTATAGCAATCAGCCCCAGCATTTT.

This clone was recorded once. V and J are TRBV6-5 and TRBJ2-3, with D possibly being TRBD2 (6 bases). The CDR3 covers 13 residues. Germline lookup yields CDR1 MNHEY and CDR2 SVGAGI. The V end lost 7 bases, the J end lost 5 bases, and 13 bases lay between the germline ends. The CDR3 reads CASKGWGVDTQYF. As DNA, the CDR3 is TGTGCCAGCAAGGGCTGGGGGGTAGATACGCAGTATTTT.

The V and J genes are TRBV21-1 and TRBJ2-7; the listed D gene, TRBD2, was not tested against the DNA. TRBV21-1 is a documented pseudogene. CDR3 length equals 16 residues. The CDR3 bases are TGTGCCAGCACCCTAGCCGGCAGCTTGGACCCCTACGAGCAGTACTTC. It specifies CASTLAGSLDPYEQYF.

The V call is TRBV2, the J call TRBJ2-5; the D gene is possibly TRBD1 (5 bases). Deletions cut 8 bases from V and 4 bases from J, with 14 bases between. There are 13 residues in the CDR3. Germline V gene lookup returns CDR1 SNHLY and CDR2 FYNNEI. CDR3 amino acids: CASSRERRETQYF. DNA of the CDR3: TGTGCCAGCTCCAGGGAAAGGCGAGAGACCCAGTACTTC.

The chain is built from TRBV9 and TRBJ2-3; 8 bases map to TRBD1. V was clipped by 4 bases and J by 4 bases; unmatched bases: 8. From germline, CDR1 is SGDLS and CDR2 YYNGEE. The CDR3 covers 15 residues. The CDR3 spells CASSPRTGSADTQYF. The CDR3 DNA is TGTGCCAGCAGCCCACGGACAGGGTCGGCAGATACGCAGTATTTT. Variable domain in full (rest from reference TRBV9 and TRBJ2-3): DSGVTQTPKHLITATGQRVTLRCSPRSGDLSVYWYQQSLDQGLQFLIQYYNGEERAKGNILERFSAQQFPDLHSELNLSSLELGDSALYFCASSPRTGSADTQYFGPGTRLTVL.

The V call is TRBV30, the J call TRBJ1-3, with TRBD1 matching 8 bases. CDR3 length: 16 residues. J was trimmed by 0 bases and V by 6 bases; bases with no gene match: 10. Per the germline V gene, CDR1 is GTSNPN and CDR2 is SVGIG (reference sequence). The CDR3 nucleotides are TGTGCCTGCTCCTCGTCGACAGGGGACTCTGGAAACACCATATATTTT. Amino acids: CACSSSTGDSGNTIYF. The complete variable domain, with remaining parts taken from reference TRBV30 and TRBJ1-3, reads SQTIHQWPATLVQPVGSPLSLECTVEGTSNPNLYWYRQAAGRGLQLLFYSVGIGQISSEVPQNLSASRPQDRQFILSSKKLLLSDSGFYLCACSSSTGDSGNTIYFGEGSWLTVV.

The chain joins TRBV19 to TRBJ2-1; 8 positions agree with TRBD1. The CDR3 contains 17 residues. J lost 6 bases, V lost 1 base, and 11 bases had no gene match. Per germline, CDR1 LNHDA and CDR2 SQIVND (reference sequence). The CDR3 nucleotides are TGTGCCAGTAGTATAGGCCTAGACAGGGGTAAGATCAATGAGCAGTTCTTC. This gives the protein CASSIGLDRGKINEQFF.

The genes are TRBV6-5 and TRBJ2-7, with 9 bases that match TRBD2. J gave up 2 bases and V 2 bases, and 4 bases lay outside the gene matches. The CDR3 extends over 15 amino acids. Germline CDR1 is MNHEY and CDR2 is SVGAGI. The CDR3 DNA reads TGTGCCAGCAGTTACAGCGTAGCGGGAGCCTACGAGCAGTACTTC. It translates to CASSYSVAGAYEQYF.

The V gene is TRBV19, the J gene TRBJ1-2, with 10 bases identical to TRBD1. V shed 4 bases, J shed 7 bases, and the junction held 6 bases outside the gene matches. Germline V CDR1 and CDR2: LNHDA, SQIVND (reference sequence). The CDR3 has 14 residues. CDR3 residues: CASSKDRGPFGYTF. The CDR3 nucleotides are TGTGCCAGTAGTAAAGACAGGGGGCCGTTTGGCTACACCTTC. Supplemented by reference TRBV19 and TRBJ1-2, the full variable domain reads DGGITQSPKYLFRKEGQNVTLSCEQNLNHDAMYWYRQDPGQGLRLIYYSQIVNDFQKGDIAEGYSVSREKKESFPLTVTSAQKNPTAFYLCASSKDRGPFGYTFGSGTRLTVV.

The genes are TRBV5-1 and TRBJ2-3; no firm D call. This CDR3 is 14 amino acids long. V was trimmed by 0 bases and J by 2 bases, leaving 7 bases between them. Germline V lookup: CDR1 SGHRS, CDR2 YFSETQ. The CDR3 region is CASSLDRYTDTQYF. The CDR3 DNA reads as TGCGCCAGCAGCTTGGACAGATACACAGATACGCAGTATTTT.

In the case of this clone: One end of the junction varies from germline; a read error may be responsible. The rearrangement joins TRBV19 to TRBJ2-6; possible D gene TRBD1, 5 bases. Germline loops: CDR1 LNHDA, CDR2 SQIVND (reference sequence). This CDR3 has 14 residues. The CDR3: CGSLGETGANVLTF. CDR3 nucleotide sequence: TGTGGCAGTCTAGGGGAAACTGGGGCCAACGTCCTGACTTTC.

The chain carries TRBV6-1 and TRBJ2-6, with 7 positions matching TRBD1. The V and J ends lost 2 bases and 2 bases, in that order; junction bases with no gene match: 0. This CDR3 has 15 residues. CDR1 and CDR2 from the germline V gene are MNHNS and SASEGT. As DNA, the CDR3 is TGTGCCAGCAGTGAACAGGGGGCTGGGGCCAACGTCCTGACTTTC. Protein sequence: CASSEQGAGANVLTF.

The chain couples TRBV27 to TRBJ2-7; D gene uncertain. The CDR3 extends over 15 amino acids. V was clipped by 5 bases and J by 0 bases, with 14 bases between them. Germline CDR1 is MNHEY and CDR2 is SMNVEV (reference sequence). CDR3 residues: CASSTRVRASYEQYF. The CDR3 DNA reads as TGTGCCAGCAGTACTCGAGTTCGAGCCTCCTACGAGCAGTACTTC.

V and J are TRBV30 and TRBJ1-1, with D perhaps TRBD1 (6 bases). Looked up from germline, CDR1 is GTSNPN and CDR2 is SVGIG (reference sequence). The CDR3 loop spans 13 amino acids. V lost 1 base and J 2 bases, leaving 8 bases between the germline ends. The CDR3 is CAWSEGVNTEAFF. DNA of the CDR3: TGTGCCTGGAGTGAGGGGGTAAACACTGAAGCTTTCTTT.

The chain is built from TRBV24-1 and TRBJ2-5; the match to TRBD1 covers 8 bases. The junction had 16 bases not matched to a gene; V was cut back by 6 bases and J by 5 bases. The CDR3 extends over 17 amino acids. Germline V gene data show CDR1 as KGHDR and CDR2 as SFDVKD. CDR3 residues: CATSRSSTGVGTETQYF. The CDR3 DNA reads as TGTGCCACCAGTCGGTCCTCGACAGGGGTAGGGACCGAGACCCAGTACTTC.

This clone was picked up one time. The chain has TRBV28 and TRBJ2-3; the match to TRBD2 covers 11 bases. The ends lost 5 bases at V and 2 bases at J; junction bases unmatched: 9. Germline-derived CDR1 and CDR2 are MDHEN and SYDVKM. This CDR3 contains 17 residues. The chain's CDR3 is CASSRGPGLADTDTQYF. The CDR3 DNA reads TGTGCCAGCAGTCGTGGACCGGGACTAGCGGACACAGATACGCAGTATTTT. Full variable domain (outside the CDR3, taken from reference TRBV28 and TRBJ2-3): DVKVTQSSRYLVKRTGEKVFLECVQDMDHENMFWYRQDPGLGLRLIYFSYDVKMKEKGDIPEGYSVSREKKERFSLILESASTNQTSMYLCASSRGPGLADTDTQYFGPGTRLTVL.

V gene TRBV23-1 combines with J gene TRBJ1-5; TRBD1 aligns across 8 bases. TRBV23-1 is noted as an ORF with a role that remains uncertain. J was trimmed by 4 bases and V by 0 bases; bases with no gene match: 20. The CDR3 has 21 amino acids. The CDR3 coding sequence is TGCGCCAGCAGTCAATCAAATAGGCTACGGGGGTGGACAGGGAGAAATCAGCCCCAGCATTTT. It codes for CASSQSNRLRGWTGRNQPQHF.

The gene calls are TRBV9 and TRBJ2-3; D is possibly TRBD2 (7 bases). CDR1 and CDR2 (germline): SGDLS, YYNGEE. Trimming took off 3 bases at V and 2 bases at J, with 16 bases between the two ends. The CDR3 loop spans 16 amino acids. CDR3 bases: TGTGCCAGCAGCGAGGGAGGGACACTACTCACAGATACGCAGTATTTT. It codes for CASSEGGTLLTDTQYF.

As DNA, the CDR3 is TGTGCCAGCAGCTTAGTCGGCGAGCAGTACTTC. This gives the protein CASSLVGEQYF. V usage is TRBV7-9 and J usage is TRBJ2-7, with D unresolved. Germline lookup yields CDR1 SEHNR and CDR2 FQNEAQ (reference sequence). V gave up 1 base and J gave up 6 bases, with 4 bases separating them. This CDR3 comprises 11 residues.